Listed here are 10 T cell receptor beta chains from one sample, sequenced in a study of T cell changes during pregnancy in multiple sclerosis (dated by TCRdb to between 2018 and 2021). Libraries were prepared through the immunoSEQ multiplex PCR assay. Drawn from immuneACCESS, this table holds only the in-frame rearrangements with V and J called that TCRdb kept. Clones are partly lost; checked studies trace under half to an unresolved V gene and leave the rest unexplained. The sample data list tens of thousands of clones, and roughly 88% of these were observed just once. The leading ten clones occupy 4.7% of the sample. The material sequenced was peripheral blood, taken in the second trimester of pregnancy. These receptors were collected from a female donor in good health, enrolled as a control in a pregnancy study.

This chain uses TRBV6-4 with TRBJ2-3; 12 bases are a match to TRBD2. The CDR3 covers 16 residues. Germline V gene lookup returns CDR1 MRHNA and CDR2 SNTAGT. V gave up 5 bases and J gave up 4 bases; unmatched junction bases: 7. As DNA, the CDR3 is TGTGCCAGCAGTCGACTAGCGGGGGTTGACTCAGATACGCAGTATTTT. It encodes CASSRLAGVDSDTQYF.

V usage is TRBV29-1 and J usage is TRBJ2-2; 9 bases match TRBD2. Germline values: CDR1 SQVTM, CDR2 ANQGSEA. This CDR3 spans 13 amino acids. The trim removed 7 bases at V and 6 bases at J, leaving 6 bases unmatched. The CDR3 region is CSGTRGGPGELFF. The CDR3 nucleotides read TGCAGCGGTACGCGGGGGGGCCCCGGGGAGCTGTTTTTT.

The chain couples TRBV30 to TRBJ1-2; 7 bases fit TRBD1. J was trimmed by 2 bases and V by 2 bases; bases with no gene match: 2. The CDR3 covers 13 residues. Per the germline V gene, CDR1 is GTSNPN and CDR2 is SVGIG (reference sequence). In DNA form, the CDR3 reads TGTGCCTGGAGTTTACAGGGGAACTATGGCTACACCTTC. Its translation: CAWSLQGNYGYTF.

The chain has TRBV2 and TRBJ1-4, with 7 bases that match TRBD1. Per the germline V gene, CDR1 is SNHLY and CDR2 is FYNNEI. V was clipped by 6 bases and J by 3 bases; unmatched bases: 7. This CDR3 contains 15 residues. The CDR3 sequence: CASSVDRAPNEKLFF. DNA for the CDR3: TGTGCCAGCAGCGTTGACAGGGCCCCTAATGAAAAACTGTTTTTT. The variable domain in full, with the rest retrieved from reference TRBV2 and TRBJ1-4, is EPEVTQTPSHQVTQMGQEVILRCVPISNHLYFYWYRQILGQKVEFLVSFYNNEISEKSEIFDDQFSVERPDGSNFTLKIRSTKLEDSAMYFCASSVDRAPNEKLFFGSGTQLSVL.

This sequence joins TRBV7-6 and TRBJ2-2; 8 bases fit TRBD1. The ends lost 5 bases at V and 6 bases at J; junction bases unmatched: 11. Germline V gives CDR1 SGHVS, CDR2 FNYEAQ. CDR3 length equals 16 residues. The CDR3 coding sequence is TGTGCCAGCAGCCGCGGGGCAGGGGGCCTATCCGGGGAGCTGTTTTTT. Translation gives CASSRGAGGLSGELFF. The whole variable domain, filled in from reference TRBV7-6 and TRBJ2-2, reads GAGVSQSPRYKVTKRGQDVALRCDPISGHVSLYWYRQALGQGPEFLTYFNYEAQQDKSGLPNDRFSAERPEGSISTLTIQRTEQRDSAMYRCASSRGAGGLSGELFFGEGSRLTVL.

The chain joins TRBV18 to TRBJ2-7; D perhaps matches TRBD2 (6 bases). The CDR3 totals 12 residues. Germline V gene data show CDR1 as KGHSH and CDR2 as LQKENI. V lost 5 bases to trimming and J lost 3 bases, with 8 bases between them. CDR3 DNA: TGTGCCAGCTCATCGGACTACTACGAGCAGTACTTC. It is translated as CASSSDYYEQYF.

This clone showed up just once. The chain has TRBV6-5 and TRBJ2-7; D remains ambiguous. Germline loops: CDR1 MNHEY, CDR2 SVGAGI. This CDR3 is 12 amino acids long. The ends were cut back, 6 bases at V and 6 bases at J, with 12 bases in the middle. In DNA form, the CDR3 reads TGTGCCAGCAGCCCTTTGTCGGGCGAGCAGTACTTC. Its translation is CASSPLSGEQYF.

The chain uses TRBV18 and TRBJ2-7, with D perhaps TRBD1 (6 bases). Germline V gives CDR1 KGHSH, CDR2 LQKENI. The CDR3 has 14 amino acids. Trimming pared 4 bases from V and 6 bases from J, leaving 16 bases between. In DNA form, the CDR3 reads TGTGCCAGCTCACAAACCGGGACATCCCGCGAGCAGTACTTC. It is translated as CASSQTGTSREQYF.

This clone was counted a single time. This chain uses TRBV4-3 with TRBJ1-2; 7 bases line up with TRBD1. There are 16 residues in the CDR3. V was clipped by 4 bases and J by 2 bases; unmatched bases: 10. Germline V CDR1 and CDR2: LGHNA, YSLEER. The CDR3 DNA reads as TGCGCCAGCAGCCTAGATGTAGGGGGCTTAAACTATGGCTACACCTTC. This encodes CASSLDVGGLNYGYTF.

Of note for this clone: This may stem from a read error, because a much larger clone lies one nucleotide away. The identical CDR3 is also encoded by other nucleotide sequences in the sample. The chain joins TRBV27 to TRBJ1-2, with 7 bases lining up with TRBD1. The germline CDR1 and CDR2 sequences are MNHEY and SMNVEV (reference sequence). The length of the CDR3 is 13 residues. Here the CDR3 DNA reads TGTGCTAGCAGACCTACAGGGGAGGCTGGCTACACCTTC. Amino acid sequence: CASRPTGEAGYTF.